This is a list of T cell receptor beta chains from one sample in a study of blood T cell repertoires in COVID-19. TCRdb keeps only in-frame clones here, not all; method: immunoSEQ multiplex PCR. Here the sample spans about 180,000 clones, 85% being singletons. Material for sequencing was peripheral blood. These receptors were taken from an older person with COVID-19, enrolled during active disease. Each CDR3 is given with its conserved first and last residue. The D gene is left open where the match is weak. Expanded clones are given a class, and other clones once, few, many or no size at all.

TRBD1	TRBV19	TRBJ1-5	-	CASRQQGAGNQPQHF	TGTGCCAGTAGACAACAGGGGGCCGGCAATCAGCCCCAGCATTTT
TRBD1	TRBV19	TRBJ2-6	-	CASSIGTGAGANVLTF	TGTGCCAGTAGTATAGGGACAGGGGCTGGGGCCAACGTCCTGACTTTC
TRBD1	TRBV5-1	TRBJ1-6	-	CASSLTGGDSPLHF	TGCGCCAGCAGCTTGACAGGGGGAGATTCACCCCTCCACTTT
TRBD1	TRBV5-4	TRBJ1-5	-	CASSLEPGGGQPQHF	TGTGCCAGCAGCTTAGAGCCAGGGGGCGGTCAGCCCCAGCATTTT
-	TRBV4-3	TRBJ2-7	-	CASSQEYADRTYEQYF	TGCGCCAGCAGCCAAGAGTACGCTGACAGGACCTACGAGCAGTACTTC
-	TRBV4-2	TRBJ2-2	few	CASSPDLASNTGELFF	TGTGCCAGCAGCCCTGACCTAGCGTCGAACACCGGGGAGCTGTTTTTT
-	TRBV4-3	TRBJ1-1	-	CASSQDRLLNTEAFF	TGCGCCAGCAGCCAAGATCGTCTCCTAAACACTGAAGCTTTCTTT
-	TRBV9	TRBJ2-7	-	CASDKTGYEQYF	TGTGCCAGCGATAAGACAGGCTACGAGCAGTACTTC
TRBD1	TRBV25-1	TRBJ2-7	-	CASSHTGTGSPEQYF	TGTGCCAGCAGTCATACCGGGACAGGGTCTCCCGAGCAGTACTTC
TRBD1	TRBV28	TRBJ2-7	-	CASSHRDRDYEQYF	TGTGCCAGCAGTCACCGGGACAGGGACTACGAGCAGTACTTC
-	TRBV4-2	TRBJ1-2	-	CASSQDQGSGYTF	TGTGCCAGCAGCCAAGATCAGGGAAGTGGCTACACCTTC
-	TRBV18	TRBJ1-4	-	CASSPNGLGKLFF	TGTGCCAGCTCACCAAACGGGTTAGGAAAACTGTTTTTT
-	TRBV6-6	TRBJ2-7	-	CASSRQEAYEQYF	TGTGCCAGCAGTCGACAGGAGGCCTACGAGCAGTACTTC
-	TRBV5-5	TRBJ2-5	few	CASSFGVRETQYF	TGTGCCAGCAGCTTTGGAGTCCGAGAGACCCAGTACTTC
-	TRBV20-1	TRBJ1-5	-	CSASLSGDSNQPQHF	TGCAGTGCTAGTTTGTCCGGGGATAGCAATCAGCCCCAGCATTTT
-	TRBV9	TRBJ1-6	few	CASSPPGSYNSPLHF	TGTGCCAGCAGCCCCCCGGGCTCCTATAATTCACCCCTCCACTTT
TRBD2	TRBV2	TRBJ2-2	once	CASSVLADLNTGELFF	TGTGCCAGCAGTGTACTAGCGGACTTGAACACCGGGGAGCTGTTTTTT
-	TRBV18	TRBJ2-1	once	CASSPSARRDYNEQFF	TGTGCCAGCTCACCCTCGGCCCGGCGGGACTACAATGAGCAGTTCTTC
-	TRBV7-2	TRBJ2-1	few	CASKLSLEALNEQFF	TGTGCCAGCAAGCTTAGTTTAGAAGCGTTGAATGAGCAGTTCTTC
-	TRBV12-1	TRBJ2-5	-	CASSSGIIETQYF	TGTGCCAGCAGCTCGGGGATCATAGAGACCCAGTACTTC
-	TRBV2	TRBJ1-1	-	CASRFEGGRTEAFF	TGTGCCAGCAGGTTCGAGGGGGGGCGTACTGAAGCTTTCTTT
TRBD2	TRBV29-1	TRBJ2-7	-	CSVETSGNFYEQYF	TGCAGCGTCGAAACTAGCGGGAACTTTTACGAGCAGTACTTC
TRBD2	TRBV25-1	TRBJ2-5	-	CASSDPQTSGDQETQYF	TGTGCCAGCAGTGACCCACAGACTAGCGGGGACCAAGAGACCCAGTACTTC
-	TRBV5-1	TRBJ2-7	-	CASSLQSGSYEQYF	TGCGCCAGCAGCTTGCAATCGGGCTCCTACGAGCAGTACTTC
TRBD1	TRBV7-9	TRBJ2-7	-	CASSWTGEAYEQYF	TGTGCCAGCAGCTGGACAGGGGAGGCCTACGAGCAGTACTTC
-	TRBV11-3	TRBJ2-1	-	CASSQSRGSYNEQFF	TGTGCCAGCAGCCAAAGCCGGGGATCCTACAATGAGCAGTTCTTC
TRBD1	TRBV3-1/TRBV3-2	TRBJ2-3	-	CASSQDILGDRAQYF	TGTGCCAGCAGCCAAGATATACTGGGGGACAGGGCGCAGTATTTT
TRBD2	TRBV7-7	TRBJ2-1	-	CASSLTVAGVDNEQFF	TGTGCCAGCAGCTTAACGGTAGCGGGAGTTGATAATGAGCAGTTCTTC
TRBD1	TRBV6-5	TRBJ2-5	-	CASSKTGLVETQYF	TGTGCCAGCAGTAAGACAGGGCTGGTAGAGACCCAGTACTTC
-	TRBV2	TRBJ1-2	-	CASKRARVAHGYTF	TGTGCCAGCAAAAGGGCCAGGGTGGCGCATGGCTACACCTTC
-	TRBV21-1	TRBJ2-3	-	CASSPKSGANTDTQYF	TGTGCCAGCAGCCCGAAATCAGGCGCCAACACAGATACGCAGTATTTT
-	TRBV15	TRBJ1-1	-	CATSRLDRNTEAFF	TGTGCCACCAGCAGACTGGACAGAAACACTGAAGCTTTCTTT
TRBD2	TRBV7-2	TRBJ2-1	-	CASSLTTSGYNEQFF	TGTGCCAGCAGCTTAACCACTAGCGGTTACAATGAGCAGTTCTTC
-	TRBV7-6	TRBJ2-1	few	CASSLAGGPWDEQFF	TGTGCCAGCAGCTTAGCTGGGGGCCCGTGGGATGAGCAGTTCTTC
TRBD2	TRBV7-9	TRBJ2-3	-	CASRLGLAGTDTQYF	TGTGCCAGCAGACTAGGACTAGCGGGGACAGATACGCAGTATTTT
TRBD2	TRBV5-6	TRBJ2-7	-	CASSRTSGRNEQYF	TGTGCCAGCAGCCGGACTAGCGGGAGAAACGAGCAGTACTTC
TRBD1	TRBV18	TRBJ1-2	few	CASSRTGDYGYTF	TGTGCCAGCTCAAGGACAGGGGACTATGGCTACACCTTC
-	TRBV5-5	TRBJ2-2	-	CASSSILTGNTGELFF	TGTGCCAGCAGCTCGATATTAACAGGGAACACCGGGGAGCTGTTTTTT